This TCR beta chain was profiled in a study of neoadjuvant anti-PD-1 for oral cavity cancer. Germline loops: CDR1 WNHNN, CDR2 SYGVQD (reference sequence). The CDR3 is 15 amino acids. Losses at the gene ends were 2 bases for V and 4 bases for J; bases not matched to a gene: 8. Generated by immunoSEQ multiplex PCR, the TCRdb table keeps only in-frame clones and is missing some. The profile covers about 68,000 clones, with roughly 81% appearing a single time and more than 3% taken by the ten largest. Time point given: after neoadjuvant nivolumab, at surgical resection. The source of this sequence is a person aged 40 to 85 with oral cavity squamous cell carcinoma. V and J are TRBV10-1 and TRBJ2-7; 7 bases fit TRBD2. This sample comprised PBMCs, obtained after nivolumab (anti-PD-1) treatment. CDR3 sequence reads: CASSENWREKYEQYF. For the CDR3, the DNA is TGCGCCAGCAGTGAGAACTGGCGGGAGAAATACGAGCAGTACTTC.